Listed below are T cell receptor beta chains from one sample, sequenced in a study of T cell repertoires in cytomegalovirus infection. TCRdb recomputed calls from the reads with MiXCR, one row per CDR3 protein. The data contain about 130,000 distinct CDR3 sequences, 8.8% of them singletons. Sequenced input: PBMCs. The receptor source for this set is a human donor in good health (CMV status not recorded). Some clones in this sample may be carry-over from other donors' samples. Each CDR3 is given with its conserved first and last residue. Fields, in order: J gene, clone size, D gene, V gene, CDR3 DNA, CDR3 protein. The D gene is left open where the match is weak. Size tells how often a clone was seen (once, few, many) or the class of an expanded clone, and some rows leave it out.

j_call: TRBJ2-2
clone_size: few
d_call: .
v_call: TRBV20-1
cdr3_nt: TGCAGTGCTAGGTATCGTGGATTGGGGGAGCTGTTTTTT
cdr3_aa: CSARYRGLGELFF

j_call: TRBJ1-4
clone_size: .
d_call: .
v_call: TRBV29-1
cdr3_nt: TGCAGCGTTGAAAAAGGGGATGAAAAACTGTTTTTT
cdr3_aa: CSVEKGDEKLFF

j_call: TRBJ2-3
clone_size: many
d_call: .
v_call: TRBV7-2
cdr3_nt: TGTGCCAGCAGCTTACAGAAGGGGTCGGGGGCAGATACGCAGTATTTT
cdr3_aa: CASSLQKGSGADTQYF

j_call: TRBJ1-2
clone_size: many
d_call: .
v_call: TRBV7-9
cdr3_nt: TGTGCCAGCAGCCCTGGACCGTTGGGGTATGGCTACACCTTC
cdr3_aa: CASSPGPLGYGYTF

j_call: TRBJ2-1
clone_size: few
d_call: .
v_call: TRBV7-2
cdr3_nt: TGTGCCAGCAGCCTACTGGGGGGGGCGGGTTACAATGAGCAGTTCTTC
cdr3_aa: CASSLLGGAGYNEQFF

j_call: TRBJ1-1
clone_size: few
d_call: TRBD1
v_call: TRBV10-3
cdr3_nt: TGTGCCATCACCGGGACAGGGGCGGGTGAAGCTTTCTTT
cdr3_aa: CAITGTGAGEAFF

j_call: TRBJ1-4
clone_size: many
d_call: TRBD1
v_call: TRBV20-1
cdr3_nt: TGCAGTGCTAGGGCACGACCTACGGGGACAGGGAGTAATGAAAAACTGTTTTTT
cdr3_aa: CSARARPTGTGSNEKLFF

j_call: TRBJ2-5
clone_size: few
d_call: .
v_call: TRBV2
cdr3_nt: TGTGCCAGCAGTGAATTGCTCGCGGGGGCCCGGTACTTC
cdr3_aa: CASSELLAGARYF

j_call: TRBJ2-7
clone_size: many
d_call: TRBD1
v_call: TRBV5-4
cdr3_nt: TGTGCCAGCAGCCCGGGACAGCAAAACTACGAGCAGTACTTC
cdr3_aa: CASSPGQQNYEQYF

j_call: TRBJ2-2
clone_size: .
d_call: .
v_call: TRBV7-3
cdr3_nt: TGTGCCAGCAGCCTGCAGGGTCCGTACACCGGGGAGCTGTTTTTT
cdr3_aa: CASSLQGPYTGELFF

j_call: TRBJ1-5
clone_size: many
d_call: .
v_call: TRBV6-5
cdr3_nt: TGTGCCAGCAGTTACGGGGGAGATAGGCCCCAGCATTTT
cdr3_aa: CASSYGGDRPQHF

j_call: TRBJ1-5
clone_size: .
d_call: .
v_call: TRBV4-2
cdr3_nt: TGTGCCAGCAGCCAAGACTTAGATCAGCCCCAGCATTTT
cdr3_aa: CASSQDLDQPQHF

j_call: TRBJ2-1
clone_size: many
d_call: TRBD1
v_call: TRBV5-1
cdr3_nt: TGCGCCAGCAGCTTGGCCAGGGGGAGCTCCTACAATGAGCAGTTCTTC
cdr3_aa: CASSLARGSSYNEQFF

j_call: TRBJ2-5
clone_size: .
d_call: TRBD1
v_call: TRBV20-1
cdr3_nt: TGCAGTGCTAGGACAGGGCCGGAGACCCAGTACTTC
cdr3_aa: CSARTGPETQYF

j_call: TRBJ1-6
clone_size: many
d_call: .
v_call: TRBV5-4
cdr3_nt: TGTGCCAGCAGCTCTGGGGGCGCAGGTCGTTATAATTCACCCCTCCACTTT
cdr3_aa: CASSSGGAGRYNSPLHF

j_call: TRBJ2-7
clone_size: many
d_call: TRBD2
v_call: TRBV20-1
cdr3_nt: TGCAGTGCTAGAGATCCGTTTCAAAGGTTAGCGGGAGTTGTTTCCTACGAGCAGTACTTC
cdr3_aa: CSARDPFQRLAGVVSYEQYF

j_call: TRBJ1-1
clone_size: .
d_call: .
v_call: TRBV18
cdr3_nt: TGTGCCAGCTCACCCTCGACACCCATGAACACTGAAGCTTTCTTT
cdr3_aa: CASSPSTPMNTEAFF

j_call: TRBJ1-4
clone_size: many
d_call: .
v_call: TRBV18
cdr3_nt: TGTGCCAGCTCCCCAGGCGGGTCGACTAATGAAAAACTGTTTTTT
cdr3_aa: CASSPGGSTNEKLFF

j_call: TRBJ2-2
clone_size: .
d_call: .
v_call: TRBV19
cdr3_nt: TGTGCCAGTAGTCCTAAATCCGGGGAGCTGTTTTTT
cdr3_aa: CASSPKSGELFF

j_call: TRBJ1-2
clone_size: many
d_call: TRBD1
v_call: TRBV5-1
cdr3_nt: TGCGCCAGCAGCCCCGGGACAGGATACTATGGCTACACCTTC
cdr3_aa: CASSPGTGYYGYTF

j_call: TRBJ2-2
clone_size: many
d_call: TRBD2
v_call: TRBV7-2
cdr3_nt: TGTGCCAGCAGCCTGATGGCTAGCGGCACCGGGGAGCTGTTTTTT
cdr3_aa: CASSLMASGTGELFF

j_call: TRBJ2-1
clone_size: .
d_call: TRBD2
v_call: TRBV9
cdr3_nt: TGTGCCAGCAGCGCCAATGAGCGGGGGGATACTTACAATGAGCAGTTCTTC
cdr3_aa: CASSANERGDTYNEQFF

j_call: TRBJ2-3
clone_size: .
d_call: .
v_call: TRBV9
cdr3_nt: TGTGCCGGCCAGTCGAGGGCCGGCGATACGCAGTATTTT
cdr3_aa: CAGQSRAGDTQYF

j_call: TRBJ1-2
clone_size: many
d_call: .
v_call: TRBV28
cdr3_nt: TGTGCCAGCAGTTTATCGGGCAGGGACCGATATGGCTACACCTTC
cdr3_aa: CASSLSGRDRYGYTF

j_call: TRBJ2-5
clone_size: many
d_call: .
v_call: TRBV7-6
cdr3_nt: TGTGCCAGCAGCTATTCCCATAGGGGCGGGCAAGAGACCCAGTACTTC
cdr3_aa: CASSYSHRGGQETQYF

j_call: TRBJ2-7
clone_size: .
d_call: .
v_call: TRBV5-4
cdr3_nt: TGTGCCAGCAGCCGGGACGGAGTCTCCTACGAGCAGTACTTC
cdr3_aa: CASSRDGVSYEQYF

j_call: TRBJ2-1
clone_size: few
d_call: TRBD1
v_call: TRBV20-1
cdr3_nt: TGCAGTGCTAGAGATCTTTTAGGACAGGTTTCCTACAATGAGCAGTTCTTC
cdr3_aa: CSARDLLGQVSYNEQFF

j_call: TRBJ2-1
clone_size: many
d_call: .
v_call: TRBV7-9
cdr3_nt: TGTGCCAGCAGCCTCCAGTCTAGTAGCTCCTACAATGAGCAGTTCTTC
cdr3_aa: CASSLQSSSSYNEQFF

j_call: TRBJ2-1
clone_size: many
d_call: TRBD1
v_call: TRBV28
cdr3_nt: TGTGCCAGCAGTCCCTTAAACAGGGGAAATGAGCAGTTCTTC
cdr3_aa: CASSPLNRGNEQFF

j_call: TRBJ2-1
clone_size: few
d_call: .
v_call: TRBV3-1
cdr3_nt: TGTGCCAGCAGCCAGACGTGGGGTGCCCCGCGGGAGCAGTTCTTC
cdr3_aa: CASSQTWGAPREQFF

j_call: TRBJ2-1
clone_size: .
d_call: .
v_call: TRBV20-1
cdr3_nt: TGCAGTGCGACCTCGGACTCGAGCTCCTACAATGAGCAGCTCTTC
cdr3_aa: CSATSDSSSYNEQLF

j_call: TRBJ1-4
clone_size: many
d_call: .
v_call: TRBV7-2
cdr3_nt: TGTGCCAGCAGCTTAGTCGGGAGAGGAATCGAGAAACTGTTTTTT
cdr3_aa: CASSLVGRGIEKLFF

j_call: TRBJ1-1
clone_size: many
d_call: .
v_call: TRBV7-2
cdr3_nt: TGTGCCAGCAGTATAGCGGGGACACAGACTGAAGCTTTCTTT
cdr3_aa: CASSIAGTQTEAFF

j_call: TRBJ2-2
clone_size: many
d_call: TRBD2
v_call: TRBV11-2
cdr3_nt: TGTGCCAGCAGTCCCTCAGCGGGGGGGCCCGGGGAGCTGTTTTTT
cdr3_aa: CASSPSAGGPGELFF

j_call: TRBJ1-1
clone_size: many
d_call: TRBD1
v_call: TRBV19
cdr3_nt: TGTGCCAGTAGGGACAGGGGAGGGAACACTGAAGCTTTCTTT
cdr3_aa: CASRDRGGNTEAFF

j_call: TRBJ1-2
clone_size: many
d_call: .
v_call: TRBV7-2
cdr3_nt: TGTGCCAGCAGCTTCAGAAAGTCTTATGGCTACACCTTC
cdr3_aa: CASSFRKSYGYTF

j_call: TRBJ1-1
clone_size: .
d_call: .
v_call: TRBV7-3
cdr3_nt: TGTGCCAGCAGCTTAAGTAACGGGGCTGAAGCTTTCTTT
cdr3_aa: CASSLSNGAEAFF

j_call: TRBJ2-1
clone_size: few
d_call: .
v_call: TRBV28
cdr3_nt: TGTGCCAGCAGTTTAGGGTCGCAGGGTCATGAGCAGTTCTTC
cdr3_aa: CASSLGSQGHEQFF

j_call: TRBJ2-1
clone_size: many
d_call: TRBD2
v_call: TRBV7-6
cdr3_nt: TGTGCCAGCAGCTTAGGGGGGGGTTCCTACAATGAGCAGTTCTTC
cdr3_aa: CASSLGGGSYNEQFF

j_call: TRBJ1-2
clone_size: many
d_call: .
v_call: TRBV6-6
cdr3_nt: TGTGCCAGCAGTTATCCCGTCGGGACGGACTATGGCTACACCTTC
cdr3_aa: CASSYPVGTDYGYTF

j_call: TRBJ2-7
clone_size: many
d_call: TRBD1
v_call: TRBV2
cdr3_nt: TGTGCCATTACAGGGGTAGCCTACGAGCAGTACTTC
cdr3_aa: CAITGVAYEQYF

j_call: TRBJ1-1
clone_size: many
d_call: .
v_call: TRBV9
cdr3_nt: TGTGCCAGCAGCTCCGGGGGAGTCAGCACTGAAGCTTTCTTT
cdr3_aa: CASSSGGVSTEAFF

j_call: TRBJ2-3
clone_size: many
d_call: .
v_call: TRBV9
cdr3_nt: TGTGCCAGCACCGTCCAGGCGGAGGGGTTCGATACGCAGTATTTT
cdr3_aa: CASTVQAEGFDTQYF

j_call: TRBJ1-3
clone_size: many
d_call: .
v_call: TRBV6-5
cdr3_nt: TGTGCCAGCAGTTACACCGACCTGGGGGCGGGAAACACCATATATTTT
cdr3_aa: CASSYTDLGAGNTIYF

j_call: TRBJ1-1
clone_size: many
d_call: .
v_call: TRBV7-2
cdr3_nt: TGTGCCAGCAGCTTCTTCACAAACGCTGAAGCTTTCTTT
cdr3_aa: CASSFFTNAEAFF

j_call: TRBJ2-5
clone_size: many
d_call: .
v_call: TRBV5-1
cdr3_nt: TGCGCCTGTAAGGGGGATCGTGAGACCCAGTACTTC
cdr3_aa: CACKGDRETQYF

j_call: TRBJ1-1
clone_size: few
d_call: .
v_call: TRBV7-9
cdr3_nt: TGTGCCAGCAGCTTAGCGCCCGGGCTCGCTGAAGCTTTCTTT
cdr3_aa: CASSLAPGLAEAFF

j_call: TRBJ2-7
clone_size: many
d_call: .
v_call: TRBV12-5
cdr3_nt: TGTGCTAGTGTCCTGGGGGGCAGACCCTACGAGCAGTACTTC
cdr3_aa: CASVLGGRPYEQYF

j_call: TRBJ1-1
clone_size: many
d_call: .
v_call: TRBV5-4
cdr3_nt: TGTGCCAGCAGCTTGGACACCGAAGCCTGGATGAACACTGAAGCTTTCTTT
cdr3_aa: CASSLDTEAWMNTEAFF

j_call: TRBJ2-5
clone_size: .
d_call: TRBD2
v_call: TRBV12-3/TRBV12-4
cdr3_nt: TGTGCAAGCCTAGCGGGCGGAGAGACCCAGTACTTC
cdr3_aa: CASLAGGETQYF

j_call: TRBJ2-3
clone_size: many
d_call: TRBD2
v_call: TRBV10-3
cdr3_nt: TGTGCCATCAGGGAGCGGGAGCTTAGCACAGATACGCAGTATTTT
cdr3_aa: CAIRERELSTDTQYF

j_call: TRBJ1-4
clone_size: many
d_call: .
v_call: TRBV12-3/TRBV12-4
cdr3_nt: TGTGCCAGCAGCCCCGACCTAAATGAAAAACTGTTTTTT
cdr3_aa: CASSPDLNEKLFF

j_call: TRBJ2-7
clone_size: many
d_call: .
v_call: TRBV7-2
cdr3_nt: TGTGCCAGCGGCCCTGGGGGGCCCTACGAGCAGTACTTC
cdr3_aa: CASGPGGPYEQYF

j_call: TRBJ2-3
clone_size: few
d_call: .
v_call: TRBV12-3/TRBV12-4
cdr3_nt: TGTGCCAGCAGTCCTGCGTCGTCAGATACGCAGTATTTT
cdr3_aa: CASSPASSDTQYF

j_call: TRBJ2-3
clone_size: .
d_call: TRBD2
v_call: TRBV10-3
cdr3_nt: TGTGCCATCAGTGGGACTAGCGGGGGAACAGATACGCAGTATTTT
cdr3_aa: CAISGTSGGTDTQYF